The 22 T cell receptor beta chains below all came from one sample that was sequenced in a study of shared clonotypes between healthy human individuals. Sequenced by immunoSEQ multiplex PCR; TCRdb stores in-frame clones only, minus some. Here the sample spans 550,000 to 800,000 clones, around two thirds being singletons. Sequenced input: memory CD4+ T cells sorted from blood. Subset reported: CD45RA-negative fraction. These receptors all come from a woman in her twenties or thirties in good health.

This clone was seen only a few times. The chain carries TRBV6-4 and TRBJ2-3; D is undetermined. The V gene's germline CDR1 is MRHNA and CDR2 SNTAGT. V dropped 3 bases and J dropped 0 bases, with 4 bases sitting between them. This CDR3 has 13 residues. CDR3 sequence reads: CASSERSTDTQYF. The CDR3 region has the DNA TGTGCCAGCAGTGAGCGCAGCACAGATACGCAGTATTTT.

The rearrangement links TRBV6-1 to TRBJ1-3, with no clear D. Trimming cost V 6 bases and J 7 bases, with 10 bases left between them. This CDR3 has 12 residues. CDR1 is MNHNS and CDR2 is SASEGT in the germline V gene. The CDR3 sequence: CASRDPANTIYF. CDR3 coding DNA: TGTGCCAGCAGGGACCCCGCGAACACCATATATTTT.

CDR3 residues: CASSRGGVSTGELFF. The CDR3 DNA sequence: TGTGCCAGCAGCAGGGGGGGAGTTTCGACCGGGGAGCTGTTTTTT. The J gene is TRBJ2-2, the V gene TRBV27; TRBD1 or TRBD2 may be the D gene (7 bases each). The V gene's germline CDR1 is MNHEY and CDR2 SMNVEV (reference sequence). The CDR3 consists of 15 residues. V lost 6 bases and J lost 5, with 16 bases in between.

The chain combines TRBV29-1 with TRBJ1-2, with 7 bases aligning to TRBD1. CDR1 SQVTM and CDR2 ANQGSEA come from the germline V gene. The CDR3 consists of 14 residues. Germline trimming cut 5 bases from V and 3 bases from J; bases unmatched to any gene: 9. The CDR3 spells CSVTEGAGDYGYTF. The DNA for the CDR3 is TGCAGCGTTACAGAGGGGGCGGGGGACTATGGCTACACCTTC.

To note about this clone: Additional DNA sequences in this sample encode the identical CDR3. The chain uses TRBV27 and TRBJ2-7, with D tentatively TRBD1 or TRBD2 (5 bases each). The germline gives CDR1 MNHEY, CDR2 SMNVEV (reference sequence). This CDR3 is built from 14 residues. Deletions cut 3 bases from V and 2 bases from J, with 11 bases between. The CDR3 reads CASSFTEGPYEQYF. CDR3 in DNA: TGTGCCAGCAGTTTTACTGAGGGACCCTACGAGCAGTACTTC.

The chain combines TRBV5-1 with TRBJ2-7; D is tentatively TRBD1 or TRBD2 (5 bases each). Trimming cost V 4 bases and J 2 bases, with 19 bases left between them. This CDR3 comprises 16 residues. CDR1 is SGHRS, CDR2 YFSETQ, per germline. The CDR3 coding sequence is TGCGCCAGCAGCGTGGGCCTTGGGACCTCTACCTACGAGCAGTACTTC. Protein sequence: CASSVGLGTSTYEQYF.

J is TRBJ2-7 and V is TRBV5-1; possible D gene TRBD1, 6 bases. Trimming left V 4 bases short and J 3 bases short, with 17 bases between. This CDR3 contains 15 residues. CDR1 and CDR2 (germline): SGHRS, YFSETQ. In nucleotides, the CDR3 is TGCGCCAGCAGCCTATCGGACAGTATTCGCTACGAGCAGTACTTC. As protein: CASSLSDSIRYEQYF. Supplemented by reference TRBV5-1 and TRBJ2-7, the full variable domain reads KAGVTQTPRYLIKTRGQQVTLSCSPISGHRSVSWYQQTPGQGLQFLFEYFSETQRNKGNFPGRFSGRQFSNSRSEMNVSTLELGDSALYLCASSLSDSIRYEQYFGPGTRLTVT.

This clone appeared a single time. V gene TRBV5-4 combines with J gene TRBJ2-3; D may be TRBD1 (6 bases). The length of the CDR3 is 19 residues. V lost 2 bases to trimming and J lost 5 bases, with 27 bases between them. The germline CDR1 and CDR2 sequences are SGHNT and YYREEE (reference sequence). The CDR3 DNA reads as TGTGCCAGCAGCTTAGGCAGGGGCAGACTCGGGACCTTCGGAGATACGCAGTATTTT. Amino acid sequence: CASSLGRGRLGTFGDTQYF.

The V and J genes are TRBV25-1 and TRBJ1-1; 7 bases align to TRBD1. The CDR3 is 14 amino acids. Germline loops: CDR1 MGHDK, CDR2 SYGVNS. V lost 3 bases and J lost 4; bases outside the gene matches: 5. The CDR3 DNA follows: TGTGCCAGCAGTGAGGGACAGTTTGGCACTGAAGCTTTCTTT. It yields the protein CASSEGQFGTEAFF.

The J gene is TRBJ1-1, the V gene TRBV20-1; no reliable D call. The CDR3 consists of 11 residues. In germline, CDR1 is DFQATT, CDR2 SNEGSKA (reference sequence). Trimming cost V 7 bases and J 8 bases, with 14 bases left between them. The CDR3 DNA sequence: TGCAGTGGTCGTGGGGTGGCGGAAGCTTTCTTT. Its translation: CSGRGVAEAFF.

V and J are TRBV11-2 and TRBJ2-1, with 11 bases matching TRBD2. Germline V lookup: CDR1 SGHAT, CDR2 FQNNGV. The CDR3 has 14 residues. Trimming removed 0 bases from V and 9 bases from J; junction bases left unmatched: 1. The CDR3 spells CASSLDGLAGEQFF. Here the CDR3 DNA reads TGTGCCAGCAGCTTAGACGGACTAGCGGGTGAGCAGTTCTTC.

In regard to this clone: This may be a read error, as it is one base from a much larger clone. CDR3 protein: CASGRSNYGYTF. In DNA form, the CDR3 reads TGTGCCAGCGGGAGGAGTAACTATGGCTACACCTTC. The rearrangement links TRBV28 to TRBJ1-2; D not resolved. This CDR3 has 12 residues. Germline V gene data show CDR1 as MDHEN and CDR2 as SYDVKM. V was shortened by 8 bases and J by 1 base, with 8 bases between the two germline ends.

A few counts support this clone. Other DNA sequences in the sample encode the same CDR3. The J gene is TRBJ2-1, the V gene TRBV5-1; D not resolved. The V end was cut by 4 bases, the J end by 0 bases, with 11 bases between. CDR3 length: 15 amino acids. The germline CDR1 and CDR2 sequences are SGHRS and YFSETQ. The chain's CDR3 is CASSVDTSSYNEQFF. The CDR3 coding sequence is TGCGCCAGCAGCGTCGACACGAGCTCCTACAATGAGCAGTTCTTC.

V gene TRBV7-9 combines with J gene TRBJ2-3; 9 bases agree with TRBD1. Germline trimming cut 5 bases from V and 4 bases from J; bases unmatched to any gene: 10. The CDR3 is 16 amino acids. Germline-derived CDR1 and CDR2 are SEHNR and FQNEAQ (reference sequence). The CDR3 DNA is TGTGCCAGCAGCGCGCCCGGGACAGGGACGGCAGATACGCAGTATTTT. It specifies CASSAPGTGTADTQYF.

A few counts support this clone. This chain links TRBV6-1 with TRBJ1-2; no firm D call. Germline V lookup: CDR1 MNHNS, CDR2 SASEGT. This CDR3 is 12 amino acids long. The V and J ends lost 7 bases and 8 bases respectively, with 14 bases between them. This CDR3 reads CASTTGERGYTF. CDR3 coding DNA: TGTGCCAGCACCACGGGAGAGAGGGGCTACACCTTC.

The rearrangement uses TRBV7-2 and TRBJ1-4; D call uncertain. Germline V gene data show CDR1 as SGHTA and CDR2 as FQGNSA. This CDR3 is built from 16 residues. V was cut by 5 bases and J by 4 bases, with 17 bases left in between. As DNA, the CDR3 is TGTGCCAGCAGCCCGAGGCCCGCAGGAATTAATGAAAAACTGTTTTTT. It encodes CASSPRPAGINEKLFF.

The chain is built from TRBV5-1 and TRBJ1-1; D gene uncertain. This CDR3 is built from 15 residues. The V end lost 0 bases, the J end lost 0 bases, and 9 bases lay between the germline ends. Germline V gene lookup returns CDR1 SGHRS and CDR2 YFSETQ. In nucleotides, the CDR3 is TGCGCCAGCAGCTTGGCCGTGGGGATGAACACTGAAGCTTTCTTT. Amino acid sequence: CASSLAVGMNTEAFF.

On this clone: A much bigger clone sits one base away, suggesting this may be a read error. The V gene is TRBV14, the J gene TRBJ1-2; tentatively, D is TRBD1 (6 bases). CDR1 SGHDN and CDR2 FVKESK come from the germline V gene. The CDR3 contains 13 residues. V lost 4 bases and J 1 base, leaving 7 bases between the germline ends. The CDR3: CASSRTVNYGYTF. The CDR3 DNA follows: TGTGCCAGCAGCCGGACAGTTAACTATGGCTACACCTTC.

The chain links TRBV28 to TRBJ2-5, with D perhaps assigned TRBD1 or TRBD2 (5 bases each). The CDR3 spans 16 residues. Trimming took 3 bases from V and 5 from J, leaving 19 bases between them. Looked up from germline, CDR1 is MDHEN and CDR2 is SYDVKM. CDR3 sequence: CASSFVRDGFGETQYF. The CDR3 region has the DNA TGTGCCAGCAGTTTTGTCAGGGACGGGTTTGGGGAGACCCAGTACTTC.

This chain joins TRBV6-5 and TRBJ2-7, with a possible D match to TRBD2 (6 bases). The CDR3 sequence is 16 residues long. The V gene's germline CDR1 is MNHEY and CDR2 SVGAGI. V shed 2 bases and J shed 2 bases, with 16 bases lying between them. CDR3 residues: CASSYSAGLSPYEQYF. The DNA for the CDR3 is TGTGCCAGCAGTTACAGTGCGGGACTGTCGCCCTACGAGCAGTACTTC.

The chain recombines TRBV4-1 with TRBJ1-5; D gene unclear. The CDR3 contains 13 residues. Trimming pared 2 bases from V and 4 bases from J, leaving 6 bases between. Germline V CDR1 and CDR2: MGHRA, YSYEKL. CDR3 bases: TGCGCCAGCAGCCAATTTACGAATCAGCCCCAGCATTTT. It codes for CASSQFTNQPQHF.

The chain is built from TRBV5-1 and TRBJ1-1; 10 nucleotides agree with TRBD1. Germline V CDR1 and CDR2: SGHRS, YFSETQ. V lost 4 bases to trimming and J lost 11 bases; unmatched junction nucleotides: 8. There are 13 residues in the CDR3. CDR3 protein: CASSRGQGVNAFF. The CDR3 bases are TGCGCCAGCAGCCGAGGACAGGGGGTTAACGCTTTCTTT.